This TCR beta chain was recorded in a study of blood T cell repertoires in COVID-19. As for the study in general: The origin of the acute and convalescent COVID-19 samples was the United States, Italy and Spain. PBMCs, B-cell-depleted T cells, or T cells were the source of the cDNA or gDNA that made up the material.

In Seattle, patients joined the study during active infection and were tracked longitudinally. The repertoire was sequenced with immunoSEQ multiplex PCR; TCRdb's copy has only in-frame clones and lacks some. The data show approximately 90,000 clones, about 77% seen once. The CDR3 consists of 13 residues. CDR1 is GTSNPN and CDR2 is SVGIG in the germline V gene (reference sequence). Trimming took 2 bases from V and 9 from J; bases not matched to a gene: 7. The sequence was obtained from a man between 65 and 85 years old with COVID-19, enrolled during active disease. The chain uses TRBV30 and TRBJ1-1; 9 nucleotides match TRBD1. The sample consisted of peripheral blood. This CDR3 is CAWSPTGGLKAFF. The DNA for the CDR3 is TGTGCCTGGAGTCCTACAGGGGGCTTGAAAGCTTTCTTT.